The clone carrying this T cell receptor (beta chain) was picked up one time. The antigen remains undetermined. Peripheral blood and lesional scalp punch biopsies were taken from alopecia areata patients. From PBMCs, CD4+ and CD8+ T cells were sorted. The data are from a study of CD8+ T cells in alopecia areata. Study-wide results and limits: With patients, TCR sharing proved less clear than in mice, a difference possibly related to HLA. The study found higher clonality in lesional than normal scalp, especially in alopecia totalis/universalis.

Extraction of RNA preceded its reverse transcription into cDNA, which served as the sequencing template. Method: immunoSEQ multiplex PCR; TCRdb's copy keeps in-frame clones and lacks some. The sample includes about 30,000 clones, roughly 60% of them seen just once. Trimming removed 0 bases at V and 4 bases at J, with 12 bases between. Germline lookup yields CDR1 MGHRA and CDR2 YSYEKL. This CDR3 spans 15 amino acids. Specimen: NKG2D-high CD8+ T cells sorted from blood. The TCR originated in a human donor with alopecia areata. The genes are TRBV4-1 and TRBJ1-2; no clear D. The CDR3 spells CASSQDYGILYGYTF. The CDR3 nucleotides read TGCGCCAGCAGCCAAGATTACGGTATCCTCTATGGCTACACCTTC.